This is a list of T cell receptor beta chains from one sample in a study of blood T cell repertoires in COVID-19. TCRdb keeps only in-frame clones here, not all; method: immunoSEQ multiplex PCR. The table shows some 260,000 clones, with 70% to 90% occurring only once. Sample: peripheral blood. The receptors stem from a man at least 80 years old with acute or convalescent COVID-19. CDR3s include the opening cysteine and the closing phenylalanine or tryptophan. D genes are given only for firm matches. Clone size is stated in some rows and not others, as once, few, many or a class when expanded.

TGTGCCAGCAGCGCGAGACAGGGGACTAACTATGGCTACACCTTC	CASSARQGTNYGYTF	TRBD1	TRBV9	NA	TRBJ1-2
TGTGCCAGCACCGGGACTAGCGGGAACACCGGGGAGCTGTTTTTT	CASTGTSGNTGELFF	TRBD2	TRBV9	NA	TRBJ2-2
TGTGCCAGCAGCCAAAACAGGGGGCAGGGTGAAAAACTGTTTTTT	CASSQNRGQGEKLFF	TRBD1	TRBV3-1/TRBV3-2	NA	TRBJ1-4
TGTGCCAGCAGCTCCGGGACTGTGAACACCGGGGAGCTGTTTTTT	CASSSGTVNTGELFF	NA	TRBV7-3	NA	TRBJ2-2
TGCGCCAGCAGCTTGGGAGTAGCGGGAGCCGGCACCGGGGAGCTGTTTTTT	CASSLGVAGAGTGELFF	TRBD2	TRBV5-1	few	TRBJ2-2
TGTGCCAGCAGTTTCCTCCCCGTGAGAGGGTTGAACACTGAAGCTTTCTTT	CASSFLPVRGLNTEAFF	NA	TRBV27	NA	TRBJ1-1
TGCGCCAGCAGCCAAGGTGGGTCGGGACTGTCTCTCTCTGGGGCCAACGTCCTGACTTTC	CASSQGGSGLSLSGANVLTF	NA	TRBV4-3	NA	TRBJ2-6
TGTGCCAGTAGTCATGTCGGCCAAGAGACCCAGTACTTC	CASSHVGQETQYF	NA	TRBV19	NA	TRBJ2-5
TGTGCCACCATAGGACATTATAGCAATCAGCCCCAGCATTTT	CATIGHYSNQPQHF	NA	TRBV6-6	NA	TRBJ1-5
TGCGCCAGCAGCTTTGGGGGGGCCAGGACGACTGAAGCTTTCTTT	CASSFGGARTTEAFF	NA	TRBV5-1	NA	TRBJ1-1